The next 23 T cell receptor beta chains were all read from a single sample in a study of cytomegalovirus exposure and HLA in healthy donors (dated by TCRdb to the late 2010s). The library came from the immunoSEQ multiplex PCR assay. The multiplex PCR relied on a mix of 60 forward primers for TCR Vbeta segments and 13 reverse primers for TCR Jbeta segments. TCRdb holds this immuneACCESS table with in-frame rearrangements only. Some clones are missing; in checked studies, unresolved V genes explain under half, and the rest has no known cause. The sample table contains about 150,000 clones; only one count was recorded for approximately 74% of them. The ten largest clonotypes hold about 2.6% of the sample. The sequencing input was PBMCs. The receptors originated from a man between 18 and 35 years old in good health and CMV-seronegative.

The table lists this clone with a few counts. This chain uses TRBV7-8 with TRBJ2-4, with 8 bases lining up with TRBD1. The CDR3 extends over 16 amino acids. Germline-derived CDR1 and CDR2 are SGHVS and FQNEAQ. V shed 5 bases, J shed 0 bases, and the junction held 6 bases outside the gene matches. The CDR3, as DNA: TGTGCCAGCAGCCCTGGGACAGGTCAAGCCAAAAACATTCAGTACTTC. This codes for CASSPGTGQAKNIQYF.

The V call is TRBV5-1, the J call TRBJ2-1, with TRBD2 identical over 13 bases. The J segment lost 4 bases and the V segment lost 4 bases, leaving 5 bases of the junction unmatched. Germline assignment: CDR1 SGHRS and CDR2 YFSETQ. This CDR3 has 16 amino acids. The CDR3 DNA reads TGCGCCAGCAGCACCACTAGCGGGGGGGCTTACAATGAGCAGTTCTTC. This encodes CASSTTSGGAYNEQFF.

The rearrangement joins TRBV5-1 to TRBJ2-2, with no clear D. CDR1 and CDR2 from the germline V gene are SGHRS and YFSETQ. This CDR3 region has 14 residues. The V and J ends lost 1 base and 1 base respectively, with 5 bases between them. CDR3 amino acids: CASSLSQNTGELFF. In nucleotides, the CDR3 is TGCGCCAGCAGCTTGTCCCAGAACACCGGGGAGCTGTTTTTT.

V and J are TRBV4-1 and TRBJ1-3; TRBD1 aligns across 8 bases. Per the germline V gene, CDR1 is MGHRA and CDR2 is YSYEKL. This CDR3 is built from 18 residues. Unmatched junction bases numbered 11, after V lost 4 bases and J lost 0 bases. The CDR3 loop reads CASSPRQGHSHSGNTIYF. The DNA for the CDR3 is TGCGCCAGCAGCCCTCGACAGGGGCATTCACACTCTGGAAACACCATATATTTT.

The rearrangement uses TRBV10-3 and TRBJ1-1, with D perhaps matching TRBD1 (5 bases). Trimming removed 3 bases from V and 5 bases from J, with 13 bases in between. The germline V gene encodes CDR1 ENHRY and CDR2 SYGVKD. The CDR3 is 14 residues long. The CDR3 region is CAISDVRVVTEAFF. The CDR3 region has the DNA TGTGCCATCAGTGATGTCAGGGTCGTTACTGAAGCTTTCTTT.

J is TRBJ2-2 and V is TRBV7-9; TRBD2 aligns across 16 bases. V was clipped by 5 bases and J by 6 bases; unmatched bases: 12. This CDR3 spans 19 amino acids. The V gene's germline CDR1 is SEHNR and CDR2 FQNEAQ (reference sequence). The CDR3 loop is CASSPSSGTSGGAPGELFF. The DNA of the CDR3 is TGTGCCAGCAGCCCGTCGTCGGGGACTAGCGGGGGGGCCCCCGGGGAGCTGTTTTTT.

The V gene is TRBV18, the J gene TRBJ2-7; no reliable D call. Germline V gene sequence: CDR1 KGHSH, CDR2 LQKENI. The CDR3 length is 14 residues. Deletions cut 5 bases from V and 3 bases from J, with 14 bases between. CDR3: CASSKLGMGYEQYF. The CDR3 DNA reads TGTGCCAGCTCAAAACTGGGCATGGGCTACGAGCAGTACTTC.

The genes are TRBV4-2 and TRBJ1-1; 9 bases map to TRBD1. Germline V gene data show CDR1 as LGHNA and CDR2 as YNFKEQ. This CDR3 has 16 residues. V lost 4 bases to trimming and J lost 6 bases; unmatched junction nucleotides: 12. For the CDR3, the DNA is TGTGCCAGCAGCCGACAACAGGGGGCTTTTGTACCTGAAGCTTTCTTT. Protein sequence: CASSRQQGAFVPEAFF.

V is TRBV12-5 and J is TRBJ2-2, with TRBD2 matching 11 bases. Germline V gene lookup returns CDR1 LGHNT and CDR2 FRNRAP. Trimming took 5 bases from V and 5 from J; bases not matched to a gene: 7. There are 16 residues in the CDR3. DNA for the CDR3: TGTGCTAGTGGTCGTACTAGCGGGGGAGATACCGGGGAGCTGTTTTTT. As protein: CASGRTSGGDTGELFF.

The gene calls are TRBV7-2 and TRBJ2-3; 8 nucleotides line up with TRBD2. CDR1 SGHTA and CDR2 FQGNSA come from the germline V gene. The ends lost 5 bases at V and 3 bases at J; junction bases unmatched: 10. The CDR3 runs 16 residues. The CDR3 region has the DNA TGTGCCAGCAGCCGGGGCTCGCGGGGGGCGACAGATACGCAGTATTTT. Its translation: CASSRGSRGATDTQYF.

The chain has TRBV5-6 and TRBJ1-5; no definite D call. V shed 1 base and J shed 0 bases, with 11 bases lying between them. The CDR3 totals 16 residues. In germline, CDR1 is SGHDT, CDR2 YYEEEE. CDR3 in DNA: TGTGCCAGCAGCTTGAGTACAGATTATAGCAATCAGCCCCAGCATTTT. This codes for CASSLSTDYSNQPQHF.

This clone was picked up a small number of times. The rearrangement joins TRBV11-2 to TRBJ1-2; 10 bases are a match to TRBD1. After removal of 4 bases from V and 2 bases from J, the junction contained 10 bases not matched to a gene. The germline V gene has CDR1 SGHAT and CDR2 FQNNGV. The CDR3 consists of 17 residues. CDR3 region: CASSSVRRDRGNYGYTF. DNA of the CDR3: TGTGCCAGCAGCTCCGTCCGGCGGGACAGGGGAAACTATGGCTACACCTTC.

The chain carries TRBV4-1 and TRBJ2-7; 11 bases line up with TRBD1. The germline V gene encodes CDR1 MGHRA and CDR2 YSYEKL. The CDR3 loop spans 16 amino acids. V trimming: 1 base; J trimming: 1 base; junction bases outside the gene matches: 3. CDR3 residues: CASSQVGTGGSYEQYF. The CDR3, as DNA: TGCGCCAGCAGCCAAGTCGGGACAGGGGGGTCCTACGAGCAGTACTTC.

This clone was seen a few times. V usage is TRBV10-3 and J usage is TRBJ1-1, with D possibly TRBD1 on 5 matching bases. The CDR3 covers 14 residues. Germline CDR1 ENHRY, CDR2 SYGVKD. The V end lost 7 bases, the J end lost 1 base, and 13 bases lay between the germline ends. CDR3 sequence (DNA): TGTGCCATCACATCCGACAGAAAGAACACTGAAGCTTTCTTT. This gives the protein CAITSDRKNTEAFF.

The chain has TRBV6-5 and TRBJ2-1; 10 bases fit TRBD1. The CDR3 extends over 16 amino acids. V lost 1 base and J lost 9; bases outside the gene matches: 9. The germline V gene encodes CDR1 MNHEY and CDR2 SVGAGI. CDR3 amino acids: CASSYLGQGRSSEQFF. The CDR3 coding sequence is TGTGCCAGCAGTTACTTGGGACAGGGGAGGTCAAGTGAGCAGTTCTTC.

The chain joins TRBV27 to TRBJ1-5; D unclear. The germline V gene has CDR1 MNHEY and CDR2 SMNVEV (reference sequence). The CDR3 spans 13 residues. V lost 3 bases and J lost 7, with 10 bases in between. CDR3 region: CASSLAGWQPQHF. The CDR3, as DNA: TGTGCCAGCAGTTTGGCAGGATGGCAGCCCCAGCATTTT.

This clone was picked up a small number of times. The CDR3 protein is CASSFPGGGYTF. The CDR3 DNA is TGTGCCAGCAGTTTTCCAGGAGGCGGCTACACCTTC. The chain is built from TRBV28 and TRBJ1-2, with unresolved D. Germline V gene sequence: CDR1 MDHEN, CDR2 SYDVKM. V was trimmed by 3 bases and J by 8 bases, leaving 10 bases between them. The CDR3 consists of 12 residues.

In nucleotides, the CDR3 is TGTGCCAGCATGCCCGGGGTAGCGGGGGGGCCAGTCGAGCAGTACGTC. Encoded protein: CASMPGVAGGPVEQYV. The chain is built from TRBV2 and TRBJ2-7; 11 bases are shared with TRBD2. There are 16 residues in the CDR3. The junction had 14 bases not matched to a gene; V was cut back by 7 bases and J by 6 bases. The germline V gene has CDR1 SNHLY and CDR2 FYNNEI.

The chain employs TRBV13 and TRBJ2-3, with 15 positions matching TRBD2. This CDR3 is built from 16 residues. Unmatched junction bases numbered 7, after V lost 4 bases and J lost 8 bases. Looked up from germline, CDR1 is PRHDT and CDR2 is FYEKMQ (reference sequence). CDR3 amino acids: CASSSGLAGGRGTQYF. The CDR3 bases are TGTGCCAGCAGCTCAGGACTAGCGGGGGGGCGGGGTACGCAGTATTTT.

The V and J genes are TRBV28 and TRBJ2-5, with 7 bases lining up with TRBD1. Germline CDR1 reads MDHEN; CDR2 reads SYDVKM. Unmatched junction bases numbered 10, after V lost 5 bases and J lost 4 bases. The CDR3 sequence is 15 residues long. CDR3 nucleotide sequence: TGTGCCAGCAGTCAACCCGGACAGGAGATAGAGACCCAGTACTTC. This encodes CASSQPGQEIETQYF. The full variable domain, in which reference TRBV28 and TRBJ2-5 provide the parts outside the CDR3, is DVKVTQSSRYLVKRTGEKVFLECVQDMDHENMFWYRQDPGLGLRLIYFSYDVKMKEKGDIPEGYSVSREKKERFSLILESASTNQTSMYLCASSQPGQEIETQYFGPGTRLLVL.

The chain uses TRBV19 and TRBJ2-7; 7 bases align to TRBD1. Germline V gene sequence: CDR1 LNHDA, CDR2 SQIVND (reference sequence). The ends lost 5 bases at V and 5 bases at J; junction bases unmatched: 6. This CDR3 is 13 amino acids long. The CDR3 DNA reads as TGTGCCAGTAGTCCCCAGGGGGAGAACGAGCAGTACTTC. Its protein product is CASSPQGENEQYF.

The chain employs TRBV5-1 and TRBJ1-5, with D tentatively TRBD1 (6 bases). Germline assignment: CDR1 SGHRS and CDR2 YFSETQ. The CDR3 is made up of 13 amino acids. V was trimmed by 0 bases and J by 7 bases, leaving 8 bases between them. The DNA for the CDR3 is TGCGCCAGCAGCTTGGAACAGGGACAGCCCCAGCATTTT. Translation gives CASSLEQGQPQHF.

The V and J genes are TRBV5-8 and TRBJ2-5, with D possibly being TRBD1 (6 bases). This CDR3 comprises 15 residues. From germline, CDR1 is SGHTS and CDR2 YDEGEE. The V and J ends lost 0 bases and 2 bases respectively, with 11 bases between them. The CDR3 spells CASSLAQGWQETQYF. In DNA, the CDR3 is TGTGCCAGCAGCTTGGCCCAGGGGTGGCAAGAGACCCAGTACTTC.